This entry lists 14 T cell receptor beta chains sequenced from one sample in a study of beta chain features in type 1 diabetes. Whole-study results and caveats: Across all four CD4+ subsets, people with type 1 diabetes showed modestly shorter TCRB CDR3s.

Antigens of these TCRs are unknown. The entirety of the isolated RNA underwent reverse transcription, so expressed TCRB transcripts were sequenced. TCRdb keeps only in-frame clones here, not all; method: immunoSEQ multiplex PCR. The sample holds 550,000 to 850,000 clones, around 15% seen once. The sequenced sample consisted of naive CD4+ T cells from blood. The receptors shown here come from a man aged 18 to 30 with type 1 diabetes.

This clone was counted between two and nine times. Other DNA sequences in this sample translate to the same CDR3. The CDR3 nucleotides read TGCAGTGCTACAAACTATGGCTACACCTTC. It translates to CSATNYGYTF. The chain combines TRBV20-1 with TRBJ1-2; D remains unclear. CDR3 length: 10 amino acids. Trimming removed 4 bases from V and 2 bases from J, with 2 bases in between. CDR1 and CDR2 from the germline V gene are DFQATT and SNEGSKA (reference sequence).

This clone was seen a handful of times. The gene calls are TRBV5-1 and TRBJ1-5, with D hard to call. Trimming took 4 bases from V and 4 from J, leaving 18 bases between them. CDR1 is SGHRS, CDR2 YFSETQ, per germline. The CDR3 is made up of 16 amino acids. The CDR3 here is CASSPTASGINQPQHF. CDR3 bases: TGCGCCAGCAGCCCGACCGCCAGTGGGATTAATCAGCCCCAGCATTTT.

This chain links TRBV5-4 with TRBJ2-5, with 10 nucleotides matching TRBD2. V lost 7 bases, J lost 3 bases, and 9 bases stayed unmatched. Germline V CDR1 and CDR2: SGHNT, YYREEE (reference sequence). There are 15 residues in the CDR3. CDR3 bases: TGTGCCAGCCGAACCGGGACTAGCGAAGAAGAGACCCAGTACTTC. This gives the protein CASRTGTSEEETQYF.

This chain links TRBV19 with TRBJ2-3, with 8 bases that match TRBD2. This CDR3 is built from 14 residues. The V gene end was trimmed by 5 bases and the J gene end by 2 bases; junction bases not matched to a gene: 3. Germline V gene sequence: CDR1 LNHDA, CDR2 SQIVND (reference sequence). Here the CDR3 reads CASSPGGHTDTQYF. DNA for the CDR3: TGTGCCAGTAGTCCGGGGGGGCACACAGATACGCAGTATTTT.

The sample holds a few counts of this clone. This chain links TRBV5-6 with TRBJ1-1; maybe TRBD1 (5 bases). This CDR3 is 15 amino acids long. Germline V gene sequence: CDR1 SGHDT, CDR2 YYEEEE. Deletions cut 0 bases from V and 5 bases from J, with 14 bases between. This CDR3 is CASSLAGKVRTEAFF. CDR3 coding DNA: TGTGCCAGCAGCTTGGCAGGGAAAGTAAGAACTGAAGCTTTCTTT.

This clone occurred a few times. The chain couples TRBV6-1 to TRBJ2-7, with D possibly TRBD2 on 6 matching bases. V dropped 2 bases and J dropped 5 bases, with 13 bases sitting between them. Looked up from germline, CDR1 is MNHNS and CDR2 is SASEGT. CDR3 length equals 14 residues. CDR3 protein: CASSEMAGSHEQYF. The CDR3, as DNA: TGTGCCAGCAGTGAAATGGCGGGGTCCCACGAGCAGTACTTC.

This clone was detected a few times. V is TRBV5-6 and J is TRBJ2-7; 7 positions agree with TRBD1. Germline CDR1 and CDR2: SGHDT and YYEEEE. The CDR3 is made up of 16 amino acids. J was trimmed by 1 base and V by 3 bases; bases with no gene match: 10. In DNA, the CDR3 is TGTGCCAGCAGCTGGGGTGGGACAGCTATTTCCTACGAGCAGTACTTC. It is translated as CASSWGGTAISYEQYF.

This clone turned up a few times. The chain's CDR3 is CASSESWGNNEQFF. As DNA, the CDR3 is TGCGCCAGCAGTGAGTCATGGGGAAACAATGAGCAGTTCTTC. V and J are TRBV10-1 and TRBJ2-1; no clear D. The V end lost 0 bases, the J end lost 5 bases, and 8 bases lay between the germline ends. Looked up from germline, CDR1 is WNHNN and CDR2 is SYGVQD (reference sequence). The CDR3 loop spans 14 amino acids.

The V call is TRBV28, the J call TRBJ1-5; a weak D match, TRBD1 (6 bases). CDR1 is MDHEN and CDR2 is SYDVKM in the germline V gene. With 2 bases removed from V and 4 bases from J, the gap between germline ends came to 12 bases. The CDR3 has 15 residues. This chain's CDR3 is CASSLAGAGNQPQHF. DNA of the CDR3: TGTGCCAGCAGTTTAGCAGGGGCAGGGAATCAGCCCCAGCATTTT.

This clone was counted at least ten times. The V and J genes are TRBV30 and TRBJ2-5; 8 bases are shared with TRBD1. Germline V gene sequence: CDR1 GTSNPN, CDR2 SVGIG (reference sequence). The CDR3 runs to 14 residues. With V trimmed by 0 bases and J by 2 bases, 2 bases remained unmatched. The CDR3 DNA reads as TGTGCCTGGAGTGTACGGACAGGGCAAGAGACCCAGTACTTC. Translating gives CAWSVRTGQETQYF. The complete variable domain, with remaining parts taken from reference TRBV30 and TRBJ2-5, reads SQTIHQWPATLVQPVGSPLSLECTVEGTSNPNLYWYRQAAGRGLQLLFYSVGIGQISSEVPQNLSASRPQDRQFILSSKKLLLSDSGFYLCAWSVRTGQETQYFGPGTRLLVL.

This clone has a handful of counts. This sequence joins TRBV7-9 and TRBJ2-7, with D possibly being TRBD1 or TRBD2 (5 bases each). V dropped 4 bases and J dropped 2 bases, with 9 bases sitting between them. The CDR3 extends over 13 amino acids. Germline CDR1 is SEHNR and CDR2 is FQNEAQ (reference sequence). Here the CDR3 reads CASSWDGPYEQYF. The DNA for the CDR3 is TGTGCCAGCAGCTGGGACGGGCCCTACGAGCAGTACTTC.

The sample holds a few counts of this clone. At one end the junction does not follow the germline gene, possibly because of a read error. In DNA, the CDR3 is TGCGCCAGCAACTTGATACCTAGCAACGCCCCAGAGACCCAGTACTTC. This sequence encodes CASNLIPSNAPETQYF. The V and J genes are TRBV5-1 and TRBJ2-5; a weak D match, TRBD2 (5 bases). The CDR3 runs 16 residues. CDR1 and CDR2 (germline): SGHRS, YFSETQ.

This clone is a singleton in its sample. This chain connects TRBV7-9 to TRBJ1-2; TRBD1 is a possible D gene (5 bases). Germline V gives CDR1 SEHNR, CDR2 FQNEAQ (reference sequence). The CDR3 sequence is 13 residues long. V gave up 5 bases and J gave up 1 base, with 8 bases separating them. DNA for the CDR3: TGTGCCAGCAGCCGAGGACATAACTATGGCTACACCTTC. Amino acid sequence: CASSRGHNYGYTF.

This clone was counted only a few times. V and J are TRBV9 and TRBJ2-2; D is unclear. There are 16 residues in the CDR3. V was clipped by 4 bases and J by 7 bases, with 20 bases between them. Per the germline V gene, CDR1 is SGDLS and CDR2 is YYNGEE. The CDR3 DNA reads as TGTGCCAGCAGCCTCGCGGCCCCTACGTGGGTCGGGGAGCTGTTTTTT. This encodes CASSLAAPTWVGELFF. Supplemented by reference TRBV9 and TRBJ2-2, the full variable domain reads DSGVTQTPKHLITATGQRVTLRCSPRSGDLSVYWYQQSLDQGLQFLIQYYNGEERAKGNILERFSAQQFPDLHSELNLSSLELGDSALYFCASSLAAPTWVGELFFGEGSRLTVL.